This section outlines one T cell receptor (beta chain) sequence together with its context. The target of this receptor is not known. One base away there is no much larger clone; base qualities are not given. CDR1 and CDR2 are drawn from the germline V gene (reference sequence): LNHDA, SQIVND. CDR3 length: 16 amino acids, cysteine to phenylalanine. CDR3 DNA only is kept here, 48 bases in frame from base 1. V is cut by 9 bases and J by 6 bases, and the space between the germline ends is 24 bases. This specimen belongs to a study of shared clonotypes between healthy human individuals (TCRdb year 2020). The study in broad terms: Three men and a couple of women, aged 18 to 49 years, made up the cohort. The study deeply sequenced blood TCR repertoires of about 5 healthy adults to estimate repertoire size and the extent of clonotype sharing between individuals. Different laboratories and diverse techniques were used to prepare libraries and sequence TCR repertoires, to increase sequencing depth and limit assay-specific biases. Leukapheresis yielded between about 0.85 and 10 billion PBMCs per donor. Overall results and qualifications from the work: Pairwise subsampling indicated that sequencing depth was expected to affect the degree of clonotype sharing among donors. Sampling was restricted to blood, and TCR repertoires in tissues likely differ from the TCR repertoires found in blood. The small number of donors limited the genetic and exposure-history diversity represented.

Using the deep immunoSEQ assay, TCR CDR3 regions were amplified from genomic DNA by multiplex PCR. For each cell subset, the extracted genomic DNA was distributed evenly across all wells of several immunoSEQ 96-well plates, and each plate served as one replicate. For unsorted PBMC, about 270 ng of genomic DNA, equivalent to around 30,000 T cell genomes, went into each replicate PCR. Unsorted PBMC genomic DNA was sequenced across ten immunoSEQ deep assay plates. Purified libraries were quantified with a Qubit 3.0 fluorometer, sized on a Bioanalyzer 2100, and re-quantified with the KAPA Library Quantification kit. Each immunoSEQ 96-well plate was sequenced on its own single-read 150-cycle Illumina NextSeq 550 flow cell. From the authors' description of their analysis: Because the immunoSEQ output included only junctional sequences and no quality scores, the filtering could not be the same as the filtering used for full-length reads. Sequences were annotated with PyIR, a Python wrapper for IgBLAST v1.9, and V/J genes and CDR3 were assigned using IMGT germline references. Reads were removed for weak V/J assignments (E-value above 1e-6), missing CDR3, stop codons, out-of-frame junctions, or ambiguous translated residues. V3J clonotypes were defined as sequences sharing the same inferred V gene, J gene, and CDR3 amino acid sequence. Percentage overlap between repertoires was computed as shared unique clonotypes divided by the size of the smaller repertoire. Repertoire richness was assessed with RTK rarefaction, the Chao1 estimator, and Recon v2.1 estimates of unobserved clonotypes. Not all clones reach the TCRdb copy of this immuneACCESS table, which keeps in-frame sequences only. Checked studies attribute under half of the gap to unresolved V genes and leave the rest unexplained. Clone size and V and J calls were adopted from that table, with D and trimming inferred from the DNA. Counted in this sample were around 500,000 clones; 70% to 80% of them appeared once. The ten largest clones take up around 11% of the sample.

Donors were healthy HIV-negative adults with no recently reported acute infections or vaccinations. Every donor was a Caucasian adult living in Nashville, Tennessee, USA. In the unsorted samples, 70 million to 95 million PBMCs were counted, and genomic DNA was extracted using the QIAamp DNA Blood Mini kit. Blood was collected by leukapheresis, and PBMCs were isolated by Ficoll-Histopaque density gradient centrifugation and then cryopreserved in liquid nitrogen vapor phase. This receptor was taken from a woman in her thirties or forties in good health. Some clones in this sample may be carry-over from other donors' samples. Sequenced sample: PBMCs. The rearranged chain carries TRBV19 and TRBJ2-4; D gene: possibly TRBD2, on 5 matching bases. The DNA sequence is as follows: TGTGCCAGCTGGGAACCCTGGAGGCAGGCAGGAAACATTCAGTACTTC. Translated, this is CASWEPWRQAGNIQYF. When the CDR3 is completed using the reference TRBV19 and TRBJ2-4 genes on either side, the full variable domain is DGGITQSPKYLFRKEGQNVTLSCEQNLNHDAMYWYRQDPGQGLRLIYYSQIVNDFQKGDIAEGYSVSREKKESFPLTVTSAQKNPTAFYLCASWEPWRQAGNIQYFGAGTRLSVL.